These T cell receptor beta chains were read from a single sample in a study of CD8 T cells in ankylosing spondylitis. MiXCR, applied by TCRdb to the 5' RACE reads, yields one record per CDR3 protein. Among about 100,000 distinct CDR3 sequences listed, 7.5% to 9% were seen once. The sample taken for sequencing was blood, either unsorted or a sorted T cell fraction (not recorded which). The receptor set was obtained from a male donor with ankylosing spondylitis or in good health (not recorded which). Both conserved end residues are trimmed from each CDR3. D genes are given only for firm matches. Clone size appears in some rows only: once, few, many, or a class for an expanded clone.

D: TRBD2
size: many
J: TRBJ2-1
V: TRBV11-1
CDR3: ASSSGLAFGNEQF

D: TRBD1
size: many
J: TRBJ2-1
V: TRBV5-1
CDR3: ASSLNTGGETYNEQF

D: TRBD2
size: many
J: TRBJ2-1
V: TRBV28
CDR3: ASSLLAGDNEQF

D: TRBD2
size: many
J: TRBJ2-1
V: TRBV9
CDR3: ASSVELAGGQNEQF

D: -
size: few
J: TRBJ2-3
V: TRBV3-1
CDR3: ASSQSLQGTDTQY

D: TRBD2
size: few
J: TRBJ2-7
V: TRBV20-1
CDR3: SARDGASGGGEQY

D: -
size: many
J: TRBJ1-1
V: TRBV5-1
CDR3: ASSPGRDNEAF

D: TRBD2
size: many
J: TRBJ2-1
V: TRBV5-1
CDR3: ASSPLGVAGGYNEQF

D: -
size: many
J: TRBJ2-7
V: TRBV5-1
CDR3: ASSLGGGGDSYEQY

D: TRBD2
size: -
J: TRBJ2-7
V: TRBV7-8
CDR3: ASSLEILGGTSGYEQY

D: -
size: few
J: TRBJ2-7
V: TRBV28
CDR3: ASSFRLGRSYEQY

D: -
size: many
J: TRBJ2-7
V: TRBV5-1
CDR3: ASSRDGFTYEQY

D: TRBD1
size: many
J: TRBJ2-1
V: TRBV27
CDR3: ASSPNRDRGYNEQF

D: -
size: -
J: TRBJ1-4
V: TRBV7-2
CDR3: ASSLGAARREKLF